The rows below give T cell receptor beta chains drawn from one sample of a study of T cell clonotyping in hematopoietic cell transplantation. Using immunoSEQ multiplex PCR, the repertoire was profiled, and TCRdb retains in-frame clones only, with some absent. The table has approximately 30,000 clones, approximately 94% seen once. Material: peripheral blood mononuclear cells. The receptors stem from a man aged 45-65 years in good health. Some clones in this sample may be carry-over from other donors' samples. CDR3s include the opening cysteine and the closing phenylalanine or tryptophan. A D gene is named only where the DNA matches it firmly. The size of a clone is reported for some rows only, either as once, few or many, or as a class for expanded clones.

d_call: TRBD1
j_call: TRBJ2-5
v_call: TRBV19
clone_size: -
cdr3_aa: CASSLTGGIVTQYF
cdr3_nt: TGTGCCAGTAGCTTGACAGGGGGTATTGTGACCCAGTACTTC

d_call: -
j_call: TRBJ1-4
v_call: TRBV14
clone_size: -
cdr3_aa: CASSPGGRTNEKLFF
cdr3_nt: TGTGCCAGCTCGCCCGGGGGGCGGACTAATGAAAAACTGTTTTTT

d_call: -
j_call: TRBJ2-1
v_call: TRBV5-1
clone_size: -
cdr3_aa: CASSLHTKVYNEQFF
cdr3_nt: TGCGCCAGCAGCTTGCACACGAAGGTCTACAATGAGCAGTTCTTC

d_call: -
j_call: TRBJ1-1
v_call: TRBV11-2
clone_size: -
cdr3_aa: CASSLDLYTEAFF
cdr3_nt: TGTGCCAGCAGCTTAGATCTATACACTGAAGCTTTCTTT

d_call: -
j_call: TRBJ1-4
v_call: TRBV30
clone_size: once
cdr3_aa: CAWSLSFNEKLFF
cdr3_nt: TGTGCCTGGAGTCTGTCTTTTAATGAAAAACTGTTTTTT

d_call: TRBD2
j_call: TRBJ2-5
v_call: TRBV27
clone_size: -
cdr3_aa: CASSLGGGRQETQYF
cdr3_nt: TGTGCCAGCAGTTTGGGGGGGGGACGCCAAGAGACCCAGTACTTC

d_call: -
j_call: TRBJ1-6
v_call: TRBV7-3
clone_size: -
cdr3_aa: CASSLEDSPLHF
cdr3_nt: TGTGCCAGCAGCTTAGAGGATTCACCCCTCCACTTT

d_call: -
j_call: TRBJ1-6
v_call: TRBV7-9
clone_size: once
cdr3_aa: CASSPLGSPLHF
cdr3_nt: TGTGCCAGCAGCCCCCTTGGGTCACCCCTCCACTTT

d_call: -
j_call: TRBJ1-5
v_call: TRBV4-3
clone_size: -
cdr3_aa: CASSQEPLRPQHF
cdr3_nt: TGCGCCAGCAGCCAAGAGCCCTTGCGGCCCCAGCATTTT

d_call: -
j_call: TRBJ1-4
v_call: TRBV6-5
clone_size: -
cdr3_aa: CASSYLGGRKLFF
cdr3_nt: TGTGCCAGCAGTTACCTCGGAGGCCGAAAACTGTTTTTT

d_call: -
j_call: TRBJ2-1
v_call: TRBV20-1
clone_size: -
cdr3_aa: CRSGNEQFF
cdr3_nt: TGCCGTAGCGGAAATGAGCAGTTCTTC

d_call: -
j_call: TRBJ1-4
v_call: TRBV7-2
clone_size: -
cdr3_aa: CASSLGGGVNEKLFF
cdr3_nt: TGTGCCAGCAGCTTAGGAGGAGGGGTTAATGAAAAACTGTTTTTT

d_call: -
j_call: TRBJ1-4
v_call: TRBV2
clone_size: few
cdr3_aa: CASSEVAANEKLFF
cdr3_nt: TGTGCCAGCAGTGAGGTGGCAGCTAATGAAAAACTGTTTTTT

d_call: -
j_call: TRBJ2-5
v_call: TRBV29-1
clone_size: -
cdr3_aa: CSVRGAQETQYF
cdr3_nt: TGCAGCGTCCGGGGGGCCCAAGAGACCCAGTACTTC

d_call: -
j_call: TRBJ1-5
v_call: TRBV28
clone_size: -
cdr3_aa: CASSARGFSNQPQHF
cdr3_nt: TGTGCCAGCAGTGCGAGGGGATTTAGCAATCAGCCCCAGCATTTT

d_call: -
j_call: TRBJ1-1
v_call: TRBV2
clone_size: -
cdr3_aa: CASSLNTEAFF
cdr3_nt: TGTGCCAGCAGTTTGAACACTGAAGCTTTCTTT

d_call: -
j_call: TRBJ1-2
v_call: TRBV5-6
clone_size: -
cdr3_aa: CASNSGPSSHGYTF
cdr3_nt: TGTGCCAGCAATTCGGGACCTTCGTCGCATGGCTACACCTTC

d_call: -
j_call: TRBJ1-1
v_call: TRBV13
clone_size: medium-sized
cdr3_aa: CASSLRGSGLNTEAFF
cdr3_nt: TGTGCCAGCAGCTTACGGGGTTCCGGGTTGAACACTGAAGCTTTCTTT

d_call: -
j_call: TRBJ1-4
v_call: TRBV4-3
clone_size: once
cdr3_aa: CASSQEVGAGEKLFF
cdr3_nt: TGCGCCAGCAGCCAAGAAGTGGGGGCGGGTGAAAAACTGTTTTTT

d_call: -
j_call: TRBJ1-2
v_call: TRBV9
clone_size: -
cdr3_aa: CASSGIRVKDGKEYGYTF
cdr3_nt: TGTGCCAGCAGCGGGATCCGTGTAAAAGATGGCAAGGAATATGGCTACACCTTC

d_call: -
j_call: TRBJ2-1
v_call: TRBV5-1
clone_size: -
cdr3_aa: CASSTRGYNEQFF
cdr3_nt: TGCGCCAGCAGCACCCGGGGTTACAATGAGCAGTTCTTC

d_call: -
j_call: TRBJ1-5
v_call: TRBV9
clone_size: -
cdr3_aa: CASSAWGIDQPQHF
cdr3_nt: TGTGCCAGCAGCGCCTGGGGGATTGATCAGCCCCAGCATTTT

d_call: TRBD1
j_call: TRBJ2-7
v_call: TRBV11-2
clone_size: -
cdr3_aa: CASSPYRGFTSYEQYF
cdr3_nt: TGTGCCAGCAGCCCTTACAGGGGTTTCACTTCCTACGAGCAGTACTTC

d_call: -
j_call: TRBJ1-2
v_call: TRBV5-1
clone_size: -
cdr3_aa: CASSPRDKVGGYTF
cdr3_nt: TGCGCCAGCAGCCCCCGGGACAAAGTAGGCGGCTACACCTTC

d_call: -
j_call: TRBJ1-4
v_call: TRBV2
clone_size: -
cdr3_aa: CASREGGLNEKLFF
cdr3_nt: TGTGCCAGCAGGGAGGGGGGACTCAATGAAAAACTGTTTTTT

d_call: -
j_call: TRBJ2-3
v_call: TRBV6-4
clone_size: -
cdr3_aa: CASSEQGNTDTQYF
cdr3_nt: TGTGCCAGCAGTGAACAGGGAAACACAGATACGCAGTATTTT

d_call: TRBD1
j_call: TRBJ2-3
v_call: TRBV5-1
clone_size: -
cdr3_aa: CASSSGTGSPDTQYF
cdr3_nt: TGCGCCAGCAGCTCCGGGACAGGATCACCGGATACGCAGTATTTT

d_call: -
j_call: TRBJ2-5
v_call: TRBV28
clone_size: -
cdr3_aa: CASSLPFQRETQYF
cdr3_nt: TGTGCCAGCAGTTTGCCGTTCCAGAGGGAGACCCAGTACTTC

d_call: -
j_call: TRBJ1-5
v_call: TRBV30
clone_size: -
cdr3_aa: CAWSVLRNQPQHF
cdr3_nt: TGTGCCTGGAGTGTACTCCGCAATCAGCCCCAGCATTTT

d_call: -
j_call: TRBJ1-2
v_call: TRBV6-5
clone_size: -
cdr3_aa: CASSYSFATVNYGYTF
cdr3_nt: TGTGCCAGCAGTTACTCGTTCGCCACAGTTAACTATGGCTACACCTTC

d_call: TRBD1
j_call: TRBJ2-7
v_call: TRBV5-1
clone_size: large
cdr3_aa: CASSPGTGKSSSYEQYF
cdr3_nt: TGCGCCAGCAGCCCGGGGACAGGGAAGTCCTCCTCCTACGAGCAGTACTTC

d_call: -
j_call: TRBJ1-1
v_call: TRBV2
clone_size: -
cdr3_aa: CASSLQLAFF
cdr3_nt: TGTGCCAGCAGTTTACAATTGGCTTTCTTT

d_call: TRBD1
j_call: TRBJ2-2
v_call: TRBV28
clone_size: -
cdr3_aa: CASSSTGVSTGELFF
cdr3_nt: TGTGCCAGCAGCTCAACAGGGGTGAGCACCGGGGAGCTGTTTTTT

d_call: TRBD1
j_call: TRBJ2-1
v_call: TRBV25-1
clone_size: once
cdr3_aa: CASSEFRGFHNEQFF
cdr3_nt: TGTGCCAGCAGTGAGTTCAGGGGGTTTCACAATGAGCAGTTCTTC

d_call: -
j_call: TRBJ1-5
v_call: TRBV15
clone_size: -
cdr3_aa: CATSQARRSGGQPQHF
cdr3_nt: TGTGCCACCAGCCAGGCCCGACGGTCTGGGGGTCAGCCCCAGCATTTT

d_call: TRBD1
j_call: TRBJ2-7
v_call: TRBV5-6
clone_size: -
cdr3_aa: CASSLSDDRGFGYEQYF
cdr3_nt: TGTGCCAGCAGCTTGTCCGACGACAGGGGGTTCGGGTACGAGCAGTACTTC

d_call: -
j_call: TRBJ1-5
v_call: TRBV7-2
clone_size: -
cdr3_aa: CASSLGPDVNQPQHF
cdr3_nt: TGTGCCAGCAGCTTAGGGCCCGATGTCAATCAGCCCCAGCATTTT

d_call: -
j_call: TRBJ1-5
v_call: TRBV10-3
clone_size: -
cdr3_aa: CATGDGQKNNQPQHF
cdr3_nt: TGTGCCACCGGGGACGGGCAAAAAAACAATCAGCCCCAGCATTTT

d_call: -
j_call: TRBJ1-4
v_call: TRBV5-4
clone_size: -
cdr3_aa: CASSLATNEKLFF
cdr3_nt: TGTGCCAGCAGCTTGGCAACTAATGAAAAACTGTTTTTT

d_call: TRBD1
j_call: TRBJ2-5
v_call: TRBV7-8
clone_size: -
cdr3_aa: CASSSGTVKETQYF
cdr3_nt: TGTGCCAGCAGCTCAGGGACAGTCAAAGAGACCCAGTACTTC

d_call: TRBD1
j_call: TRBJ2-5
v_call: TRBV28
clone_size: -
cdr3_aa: CASGQGAVETQYF
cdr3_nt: TGTGCCAGTGGACAGGGGGCGGTGGAGACCCAGTACTTC

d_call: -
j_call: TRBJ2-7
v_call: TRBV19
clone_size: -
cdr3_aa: CASSYGQHSYEQYF
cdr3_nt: TGTGCCAGTAGTTATGGGCAGCATTCATACGAGCAGTACTTC

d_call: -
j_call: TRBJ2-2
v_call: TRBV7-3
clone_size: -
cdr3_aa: CASSLTLYTGELFF
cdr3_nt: TGTGCCAGCAGCTTAACGTTGTACACCGGGGAGCTGTTTTTT

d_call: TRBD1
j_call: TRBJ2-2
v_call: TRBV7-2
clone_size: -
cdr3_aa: CASSQIRQGLRTGELFF
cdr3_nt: TGTGCCAGCAGCCAGATTCGACAGGGATTGAGAACCGGGGAGCTGTTTTTT